A single sample gave rise to the 4 T cell receptor beta chains below, sequenced in a study of cytomegalovirus exposure and HLA in healthy donors. PCR employed 60 Vbeta and 13 Jbeta primers. This table comes from immunoSEQ multiplex PCR, and its TCRdb copy is limited to in-frame clones, with some not included. The sample contains about 220,000 clones, approximately 88% of which appear only once. Material for sequencing was PBMCs. The receptors come from a boy aged 2 to 9 in good health and CMV-seronegative.

The rearrangement joins TRBV30 to TRBJ2-7, with 8 bases fitting TRBD1. Germline CDR1 is GTSNPN and CDR2 is SVGIG (reference sequence). This CDR3 comprises 14 residues. J was trimmed by 0 bases and V by 7 bases; bases with no gene match: 8. The CDR3 sequence: CALRGQDLSYEQYF. The DNA of the CDR3 is TGTGCCTTGAGGGGACAGGACCTCTCCTACGAGCAGTACTTC.

This clone came up once. The rearrangement links TRBV21-1 to TRBJ2-7; the table's D call, TRBD2, was not checked against the DNA. TRBV21-1 is assigned pseudogene status. The CDR3 is 16 amino acids. CDR3 loop: CASSSPSGPFSYEQYF. CDR3 sequence (DNA): TGTGCCAGCAGCTCCCCGAGCGGGCCCTTCTCCTACGAGCAGTACTTC.

The V and J genes are TRBV9 and TRBJ2-2; 8 nucleotides agree with TRBD1. The CDR3 has 16 residues. After removal of 6 bases from V and 4 bases from J, the junction contained 11 bases not matched to a gene. Germline loops: CDR1 SGDLS, CDR2 YYNGEE. CDR3 loop: CASNPGRTGITGELFF. The CDR3 DNA follows: TGTGCCAGCAACCCGGGTAGGACAGGGATCACCGGGGAGCTGTTTTTT.

The rearrangement uses TRBV19 and TRBJ2-7; D uncertain. The CDR3 runs 15 residues. V lost 3 bases and J 3 bases, leaving 15 bases between the germline ends. The germline V gene has CDR1 LNHDA and CDR2 SQIVND (reference sequence). The CDR3 DNA reads as TGTGCCAGTAGTATTACGAAGAGCTTCATCTACGAGCAGTACTTC. This encodes CASSITKSFIYEQYF.